This is a list of T cell receptor beta chains from one sample in a study of cytomegalovirus exposure and HLA in healthy donors. Sequenced by immunoSEQ multiplex PCR; TCRdb stores in-frame clones only, minus some. Counted here are roughly 180,000 clones, 84% occurring once; the ten biggest clones make up about 1.3%. What was sequenced was PBMCs. Receptors were obtained from a girl aged 2 to 9 in good health and CMV-seropositive. CDR3s include the opening cysteine and the closing phenylalanine or tryptophan. Fields, in order: clone size, J gene, D gene, V gene, CDR3 protein, CDR3 DNA. D genes are given only for firm matches. The size of a clone is reported for some rows only, either as once, few or many, or as a class for expanded clones.

-,TRBJ2-3,TRBD2,TRBV19,CASRTGLAGVDTQYF,TGTGCCAGTAGGACCGGGCTAGCGGGAGTCGATACGCAGTATTTT
-,TRBJ2-3,TRBD1,TRBV7-3,CASSVQGAVNTDTQYF,TGTGCCAGCAGCGTACAGGGGGCAGTGAACACAGATACGCAGTATTTT
-,TRBJ2-7,TRBD2,TRBV5-6,CASSSLAGGPLGGHEQYF,TGTGCCAGCAGCTCGTTAGCGGGGGGCCCGCTAGGAGGCCACGAGCAGTACTTC
few,TRBJ1-5,-,TRBV6-5,CASSSKINQPQHF,TGTGCCAGCAGTTCCAAAATCAATCAGCCCCAGCATTTT
once,TRBJ2-7,TRBD2,TRBV6-5,CASSRGLADTYEQYF,TGTGCCAGCAGCCGCGGACTAGCGGATACCTACGAGCAGTACTTC
-,TRBJ2-3,-,TRBV5-3,CARSLVCTDTQYF,TGTGCCAGAAGCTTGGTCTGCACAGATACGCAGTATTTT
-,TRBJ1-1,-,TRBV15,CATSSYSTEAFF,TGTGCCACCAGCAGCTACAGCACTGAAGCTTTCTTT
-,TRBJ1-6,TRBD1,TRBV5-8,CASSVRTGGYSPLHF,TGTGCCAGCAGCGTTAGGACAGGGGGATATTCACCCCTCCACTTT
few,TRBJ2-6,TRBD2,TRBV5-6,CASRVGLDSGANVLTF,TGTGCCAGCAGAGTAGGACTAGATTCCGGGGCCAACGTCCTGACTTTC
few,TRBJ2-7,-,TRBV5-6,CASTQRQFYEQYF,TGTGCCAGCACCCAGAGACAATTCTACGAGCAGTACTTC
-,TRBJ2-7,TRBD1,TRBV9,CASSASGTGYEQYF,TGTGCCAGCAGCGCCTCCGGGACAGGCTACGAGCAGTACTTC
-,TRBJ1-2,-,TRBV4-1,CASSHPVVGANTNYGYTF,TGCGCCAGCAGCCACCCTGTGGTGGGGGCCAATACTAACTATGGCTACACCTTC
few,TRBJ1-2,-,TRBV9,CASSVDSNYGYTF,TGTGCCAGCAGCGTAGACAGTAACTATGGCTACACCTTC
-,TRBJ2-3,TRBD2,TRBV6-1,CASSFIAGGTDTQYF,TGTGCCAGCAGTTTCATAGCGGGAGGCACAGATACGCAGTATTTT
once,TRBJ1-2,TRBD1,TRBV9,CASSPGTGGRGYTF,TGTGCCAGCAGCCCTGGGACAGGGGGACGTGGCTACACCTTC
-,TRBJ2-3,-,TRBV29-1,CSWGQGGHTDTQYF,TGCAGTTGGGGCCAGGGTGGGCACACAGATACGCAGTATTTT
-,TRBJ1-1,-,TRBV5-4,CASSFKGGTRNEAFF,TGTGCCAGCAGCTTTAAAGGGGGAACCAGAAATGAAGCTTTCTTT
-,TRBJ1-1,-,TRBV10-2,CASSEWAALNTEAFF,TGCGCCAGCAGTGAGTGGGCTGCCCTTAACACTGAAGCTTTCTTT
-,TRBJ2-7,-,TRBV6-5,CASSDRFSSYEQYF,TGTGCCAGCAGTGACAGATTTTCCTCCTACGAGCAGTACTTC
-,TRBJ1-2,TRBD1,TRBV14,CASSNRGAYGYTF,TGTGCCAGCAGCAACAGGGGTGCCTATGGCTACACCTTC
-,TRBJ1-5,TRBD1,TRBV10-3,CAISDRGQNQPQHF,TGTGCCATCAGTGACAGGGGGCAGAATCAGCCCCAGCATTTT
-,TRBJ1-5,-,TRBV5-1,CASSEGIRSGPQHF,TGCGCCAGCAGCGAGGGTATACGGAGCGGGCCCCAGCATTTT
-,TRBJ2-7,-,TRBV7-8,CASSLGLEQYF,TGTGCCAGCAGCCTTGGACTGGAGCAGTACTTC
-,TRBJ2-1,TRBD2,TRBV30,CACSSGTIYNEQFF,TGTGCCTGTTCGTCTGGGACTATCTACAATGAGCAGTTCTTC
-,TRBJ2-1,-,TRBV13,CASSLVGLAYNEQFF,TGTGCCAGCAGCTTAGTGGGGCTCGCCTACAATGAGCAGTTCTTC
-,TRBJ1-6,-,TRBV18,CASSRRGGNSPLHF,TGTGCCAGCTCACGCCGTGGGGGGAATTCACCCCTCCACTTT
-,TRBJ2-5,TRBD2,TRBV30,CAWRGLAGWSWETQYF,TGTGCCTGGAGGGGACTAGCGGGATGGAGTTGGGAGACCCAGTACTTC
once,TRBJ1-2,-,TRBV10-2,CASSPGDYGYTF,TGCGCCAGCAGCCCAGGTGATTATGGCTACACCTTC
-,TRBJ1-2,-,TRBV7-2,CASSFGWGRPIYGYTF,TGTGCCAGCAGCTTCGGGTGGGGCAGGCCGATCTATGGCTACACCTTC
-,TRBJ1-1,TRBD1,TRBV9,CASSRTTGGRDTEAFF,TGTGCCAGCAGCAGAACTACAGGGGGCAGGGACACTGAAGCTTTCTTT
-,TRBJ1-6,-,TRBV18,CASRWADNNSPLHF,TGTGCCAGTCGATGGGCAGACAATAATTCACCCCTCCACTTT
-,TRBJ2-1,-,TRBV4-2,CASSQVPGVGGMDYNEQFF,TGTGCCAGCAGCCAAGTCCCCGGTGTTGGGGGGATGGACTACAATGAGCAGTTCTTC
once,TRBJ1-4,TRBD1,TRBV5-8,CASSADRVTTNEKLFF,TGTGCCAGCAGCGCCGACAGGGTAACAACTAATGAAAAACTGTTTTTT
-,TRBJ1-1,-,TRBV6-5,CASSYLRIGDTEAFF,TGTGCCAGCAGTTACCTCCGGATCGGGGACACTGAAGCTTTCTTT
-,TRBJ2-7,-,TRBV6-1,CASSEEFATSYEQYF,TGTGCCAGCAGTGAAGAATTTGCGACATCCTACGAGCAGTACTTC
-,TRBJ2-7,TRBD2,TRBV18,CASSLTSGGIYEQYF,TGTGCCAGCTCACTGACTAGCGGGGGGATCTACGAGCAGTACTTC
-,TRBJ1-1,-,TRBV2,CASNLGGMTEAFF,TGTGCCAGCAACCTGGGAGGGATGACTGAAGCTTTCTTT
many,TRBJ1-2,-,TRBV5-1,CASSLDFGGRIYGYTF,TGCGCCAGCAGCTTGGATTTCGGGGGTAGGATCTATGGCTACACCTTC
-,TRBJ2-7,-,TRBV11-2,CASSLIAAGLGYEQYF,TGTGCCAGCAGCTTAATTGCGGCGGGGTTGGGCTACGAGCAGTACTTC
-,TRBJ1-5,-,TRBV15,CATGHQFNQPQHF,TGTGCCACCGGACACCAATTTAATCAGCCCCAGCATTTT
-,TRBJ1-2,-,TRBV5-4,CAGFSGDYGYTF,TGTGCCGGATTTAGCGGTGACTATGGCTACACCTTC
-,TRBJ2-1,TRBD2,TRBV4-1,CASSLIAGGDYEQFF,TGCGCCAGCAGCCTAATAGCGGGAGGGGACTATGAGCAGTTCTTC
-,TRBJ2-7,-,TRBV5-1,CASSTNGQTYEQYF,TGCGCCAGCAGCACAAATGGACAAACTTACGAGCAGTACTTC
-,TRBJ1-1,-,TRBV28,CASSETWTEAFF,TGTGCCAGCAGTGAGACTTGGACTGAAGCTTTCTTT
once,TRBJ1-5,-,TRBV28,CASSLWEGRQPQHF,TGTGCCAGCAGTTTATGGGAGGGAAGGCAGCCCCAGCATTTT
few,TRBJ2-4,-,TRBV2,CASGLGGSLAKNIQYF,TGTGCCAGCGGCTTGGGTGGGAGCTTAGCCAAAAACATTCAGTACTTC
-,TRBJ1-1,-,TRBV5-1,CASSSRQEAFF,TGCGCCAGCAGCTCGAGACAGGAAGCTTTCTTT
-,TRBJ2-5,-,TRBV9,CASSARPGDTQETQYF,TGTGCCAGCAGCGCGAGACCGGGGGATACTCAAGAGACCCAGTACTTC
-,TRBJ1-6,TRBD1,TRBV2,CASSDTGGNSPLHF,TGTGCCAGCAGTGACACAGGGGGTAATTCACCCCTCCACTTT
-,TRBJ2-1,-,TRBV9,CASSGWGADYNEQFF,TGTGCCAGCAGCGGTTGGGGAGCAGACTACAATGAGCAGTTCTTC
-,TRBJ2-1,TRBD2,TRBV10-1,CASSESYNLLAGGPVVNEQFF,TGCGCCAGCAGTGAGTCCTATAATCTACTAGCGGGGGGCCCGGTAGTCAATGAGCAGTTCTTC
-,TRBJ1-1,TRBD1,TRBV11-2,CASSTTGQRRAFF,TGTGCCAGCAGCACAACGGGACAGAGGAGAGCTTTCTTT
-,TRBJ1-5,TRBD1,TRBV19,CASSNPGQGFGQPQHF,TGTGCCAGTAGTAATCCGGGACAGGGCTTCGGACAGCCCCAGCATTTT
-,TRBJ1-2,TRBD1,TRBV11-3,CASSLAGWGQGPANYGYTF,TGTGCCAGCAGCTTAGCGGGGTGGGGACAGGGCCCCGCTAACTATGGCTACACCTTC
-,TRBJ2-7,TRBD2,TRBV5-6,CASSLRRAGVNPGYEQYF,TGTGCCAGCAGCCTAAGGCGAGCGGGAGTCAACCCTGGTTACGAGCAGTACTTC
-,TRBJ2-7,TRBD2,TRBV6-6,CASSSAGTSGEEQYF,TGTGCCAGCAGTTCAGCCGGGACTAGCGGCGAGGAGCAGTACTTC
-,TRBJ1-1,TRBD1,TRBV27,CASAYRGPPEAFF,TGTGCCAGCGCCTACAGGGGTCCCCCTGAAGCTTTCTTT
-,TRBJ2-7,TRBD1,TRBV28,CASSGTVYEQYF,TGTGCCAGCAGTGGGACAGTCTACGAGCAGTACTTC
-,TRBJ2-3,TRBD2,TRBV5-1,CASTSGGVGDTQYF,TGCGCCAGCACTAGCGGGGGGGTCGGAGATACGCAGTATTTT